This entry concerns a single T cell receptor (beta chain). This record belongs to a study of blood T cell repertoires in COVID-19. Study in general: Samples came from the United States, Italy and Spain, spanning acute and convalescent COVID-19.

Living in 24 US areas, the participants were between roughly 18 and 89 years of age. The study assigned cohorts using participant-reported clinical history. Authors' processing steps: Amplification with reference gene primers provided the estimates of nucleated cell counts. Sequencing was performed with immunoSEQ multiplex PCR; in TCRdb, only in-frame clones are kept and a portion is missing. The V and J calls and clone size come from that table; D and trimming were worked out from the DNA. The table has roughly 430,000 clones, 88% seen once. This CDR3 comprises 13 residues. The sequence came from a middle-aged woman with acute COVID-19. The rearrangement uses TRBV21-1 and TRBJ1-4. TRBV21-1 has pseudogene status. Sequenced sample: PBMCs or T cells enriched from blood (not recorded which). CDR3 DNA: TGTGCCAGCAGCAAAGTGGGGCCGGGGGGACTGTTTTTT. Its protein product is CASSKVGPGGLFF.